This T cell receptor beta chain was found in a study of T cells in tuberculosis. Background on the study: The T cells targeted glucose monomycolate, a mycobacterial lipid, via CD1B.

Trimming cost V 5 bases and J 2 bases; bases outside gene matches: 3. This CDR3 is built from 14 residues. Germline CDR1 reads ENHRY; CDR2 reads SYGVKD. This clone appeared a few times. The antigen is undetermined. The data were produced by immunoSEQ multiplex PCR, yet TCRdb's version contains in-frame clones alone and is incomplete. The repertoire consists of 20,000 to 25,000 clones, with 75% to 90% occurring once and the leading ten covering roughly 14%. Study-wide results and caveats: GMM-specific TCRs were nearer to active tuberculosis alpha repertoires, suggesting expansion.

This receptor was identified in a donor aged 10-29 years with latent tuberculosis or without tuberculosis infection. The rearrangement links TRBV10-3 to TRBJ1-1; 9 nucleotides agree with TRBD1. Material: PBMCs. CDR3 residues: CAISKGQGNTEAFF. The CDR3 DNA sequence: TGTGCCATCAGTAAGGGACAGGGCAACACTGAAGCTTTCTTT.